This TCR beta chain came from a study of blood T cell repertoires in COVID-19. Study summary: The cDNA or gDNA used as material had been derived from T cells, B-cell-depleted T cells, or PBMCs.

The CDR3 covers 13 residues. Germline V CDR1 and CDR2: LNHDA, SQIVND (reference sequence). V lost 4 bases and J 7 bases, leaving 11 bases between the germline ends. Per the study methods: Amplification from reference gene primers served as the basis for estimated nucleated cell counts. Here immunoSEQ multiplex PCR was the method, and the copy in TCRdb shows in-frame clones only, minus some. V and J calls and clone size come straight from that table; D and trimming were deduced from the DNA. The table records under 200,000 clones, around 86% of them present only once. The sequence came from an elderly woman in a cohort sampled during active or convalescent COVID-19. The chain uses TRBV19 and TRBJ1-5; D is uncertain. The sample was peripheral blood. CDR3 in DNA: TGTGCCAGTAGTAAGGAGGACCGGCAGCCCCAGCATTTT. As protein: CASSKEDRQPQHF.